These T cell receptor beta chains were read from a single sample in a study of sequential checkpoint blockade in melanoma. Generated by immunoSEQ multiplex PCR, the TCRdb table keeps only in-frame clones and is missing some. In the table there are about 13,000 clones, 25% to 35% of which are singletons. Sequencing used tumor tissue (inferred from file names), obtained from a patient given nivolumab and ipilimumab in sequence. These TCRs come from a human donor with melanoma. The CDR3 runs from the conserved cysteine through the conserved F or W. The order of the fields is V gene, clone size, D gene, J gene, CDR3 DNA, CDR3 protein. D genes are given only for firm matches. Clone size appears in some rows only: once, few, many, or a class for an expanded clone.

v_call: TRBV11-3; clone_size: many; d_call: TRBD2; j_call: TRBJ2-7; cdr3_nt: TGTGCCAGCAGCTATGCTAGCGGGAGTCTTCCTCTCGAGCAGTACTTC; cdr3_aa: CASSYASGSLPLEQYF
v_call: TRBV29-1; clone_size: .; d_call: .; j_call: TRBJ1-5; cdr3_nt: TGCAGCGTTGGACGGGGGATCCGCAATCAGCCCCAGCATTTT; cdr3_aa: CSVGRGIRNQPQHF
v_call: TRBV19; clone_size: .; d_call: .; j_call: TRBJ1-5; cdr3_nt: TGTGCCAGTACGACAGAGCCCTATAGCAATCAGCCCCAGCATTTT; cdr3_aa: CASTTEPYSNQPQHF
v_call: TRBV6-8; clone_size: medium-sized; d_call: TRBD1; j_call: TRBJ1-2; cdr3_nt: TGTGCCAGCAGCCAGGGACAGATACTCTACACCTTC; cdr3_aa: CASSQGQILYTF
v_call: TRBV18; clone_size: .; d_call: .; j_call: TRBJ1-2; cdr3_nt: TGTGCCAGCTCACTACAAAGCTCCATCGATTCAAACTATGGCTACACCTTC; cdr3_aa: CASSLQSSIDSNYGYTF
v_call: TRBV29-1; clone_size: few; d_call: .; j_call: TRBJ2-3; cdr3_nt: TGCAGCGTTGAACAGGGGGCGGGAGGGAAGGATACGCAGTATTTT; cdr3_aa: CSVEQGAGGKDTQYF
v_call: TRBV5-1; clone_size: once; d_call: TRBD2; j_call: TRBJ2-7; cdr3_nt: TGCGCCAGCAGCTTGGCGGGGGGATACTCCGAGCAGTACTTC; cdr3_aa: CASSLAGGYSEQYF
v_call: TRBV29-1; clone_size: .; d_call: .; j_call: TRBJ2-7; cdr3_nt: TGCAGCGTTGGGTATATAGGCCGGGGGACCTACGAGCAGTACTTC; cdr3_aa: CSVGYIGRGTYEQYF
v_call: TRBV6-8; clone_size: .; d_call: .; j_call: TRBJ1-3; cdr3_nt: TGTGCCAGCAGTGGCCTCGAAGGCTCTGGAAACACCATATATTTT; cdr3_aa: CASSGLEGSGNTIYF
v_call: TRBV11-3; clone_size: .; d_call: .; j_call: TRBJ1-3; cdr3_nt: TGTGCCAGCAGCCTGACAGCCACCCCCATTGTATACTCTGGAAACACCATATATTTT; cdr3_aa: CASSLTATPIVYSGNTIYF
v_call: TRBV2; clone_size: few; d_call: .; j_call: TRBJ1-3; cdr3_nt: TGTGCCAGCACCCTCAGCTTTGTTCAGGAAGGAAACACCATATATTTT; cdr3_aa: CASTLSFVQEGNTIYF
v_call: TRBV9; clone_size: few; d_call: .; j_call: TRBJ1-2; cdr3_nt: TGTGCCAGCAGCGTAGCGACAGGCCTCTATGGCTACACCTTC; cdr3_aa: CASSVATGLYGYTF